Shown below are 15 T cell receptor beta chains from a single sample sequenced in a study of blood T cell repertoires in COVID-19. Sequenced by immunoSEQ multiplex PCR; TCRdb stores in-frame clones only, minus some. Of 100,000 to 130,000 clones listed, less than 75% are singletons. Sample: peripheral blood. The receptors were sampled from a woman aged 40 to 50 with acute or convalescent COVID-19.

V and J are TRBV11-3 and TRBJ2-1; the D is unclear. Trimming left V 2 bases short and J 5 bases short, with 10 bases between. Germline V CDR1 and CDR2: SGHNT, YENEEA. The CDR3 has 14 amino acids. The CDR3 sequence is CASSLMFADNEQFF. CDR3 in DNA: TGTGCCAGCAGCTTAATGTTTGCGGACAATGAGCAGTTCTTC.

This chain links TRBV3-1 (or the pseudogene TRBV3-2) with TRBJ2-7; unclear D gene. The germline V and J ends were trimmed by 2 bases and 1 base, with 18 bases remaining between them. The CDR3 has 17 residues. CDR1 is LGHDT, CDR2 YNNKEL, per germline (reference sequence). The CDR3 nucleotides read TGTGCCAGCAGCCAAAGGAACAGTACCCGCCAATCCTACGAGCAGTACTTC. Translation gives CASSQRNSTRQSYEQYF.

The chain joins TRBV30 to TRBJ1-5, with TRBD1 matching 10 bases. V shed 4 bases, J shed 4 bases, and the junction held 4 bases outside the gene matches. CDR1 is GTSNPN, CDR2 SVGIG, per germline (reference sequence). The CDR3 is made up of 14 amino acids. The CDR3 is CAWMGQGRNQPQHF. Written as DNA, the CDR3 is TGTGCCTGGATGGGACAGGGGAGAAATCAGCCCCAGCATTTT.

Here the CDR3 DNA reads TGTGCCAGCACCTTTGCGGGGGCGGCAGGGAAACTGTTTTTT. This gives the protein CASTFAGAAGKLFF. This chain uses TRBV28 with TRBJ1-4; tentative D call: TRBD1 (6 bases). Germline CDR1 and CDR2: MDHEN and SYDVKM. V was shortened by 7 bases and J by 11 bases, with 20 bases between the two germline ends. The CDR3 is made up of 14 amino acids.

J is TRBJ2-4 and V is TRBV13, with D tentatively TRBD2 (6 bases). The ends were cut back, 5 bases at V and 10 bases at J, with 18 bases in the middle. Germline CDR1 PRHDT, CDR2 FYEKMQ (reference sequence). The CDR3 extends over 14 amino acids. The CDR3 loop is CASSRGAGGAIQYF. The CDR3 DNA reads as TGTGCCAGCAGCCGAGGGGCTGGAGGGGCTATTCAGTACTTC.

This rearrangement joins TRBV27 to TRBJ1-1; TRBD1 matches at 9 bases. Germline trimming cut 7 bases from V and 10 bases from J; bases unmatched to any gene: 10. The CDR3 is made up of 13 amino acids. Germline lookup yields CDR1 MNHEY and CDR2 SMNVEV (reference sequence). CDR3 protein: CASNHEQGAGAFF. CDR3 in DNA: TGTGCCAGCAACCACGAACAGGGGGCTGGAGCTTTCTTT.

The CDR3 nucleotides read TGTGCCAGCAGCTTGGATGGGGCTCTTAATTCACCCCTCCACTTT. Translation gives CASSLDGALNSPLHF. V gene TRBV7-3 combines with J gene TRBJ1-6; maybe TRBD1 (5 bases). V gave up 3 bases and J gave up 6 bases, with 12 bases separating them. Germline V CDR1 and CDR2: SGHTA, FQGTGA. The length of the CDR3 is 15 residues. Together with reference TRBV7-3 and TRBJ1-6, the CDR3 gives the full variable domain: GAGVSQTPSNKVTEKGKYVELRCDPISGHTALYWYRQSLGQGPEFLIYFQGTGAADDSGLPNDRFFAVRPEGSVSTLKIQRTERGDSAVYLCASSLDGALNSPLHFGNGTRLTVT.

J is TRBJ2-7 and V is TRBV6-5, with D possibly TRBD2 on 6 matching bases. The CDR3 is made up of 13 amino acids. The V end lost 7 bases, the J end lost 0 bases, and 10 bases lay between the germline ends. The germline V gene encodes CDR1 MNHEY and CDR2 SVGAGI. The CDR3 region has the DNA TGTGCCAGCAAGGCGGGGAGCTCCTACGAGCAGTACTTC. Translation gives CASKAGSSYEQYF.

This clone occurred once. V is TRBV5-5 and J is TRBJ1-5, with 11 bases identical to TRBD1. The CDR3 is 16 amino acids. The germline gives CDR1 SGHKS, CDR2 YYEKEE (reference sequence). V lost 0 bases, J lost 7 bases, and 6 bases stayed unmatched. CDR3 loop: CASSLAGQGARQPQHF. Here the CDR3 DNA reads TGTGCCAGCAGCTTGGCAGGACAGGGGGCGAGGCAGCCCCAGCATTTT.

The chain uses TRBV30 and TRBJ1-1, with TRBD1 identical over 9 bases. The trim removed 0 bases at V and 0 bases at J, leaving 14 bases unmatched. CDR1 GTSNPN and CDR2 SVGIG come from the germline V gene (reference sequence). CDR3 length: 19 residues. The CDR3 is CAWSVGQGGLSVLNTEAFF. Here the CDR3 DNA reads TGTGCCTGGAGTGTGGGACAGGGAGGCCTAAGTGTGTTGAACACTGAAGCTTTCTTT.

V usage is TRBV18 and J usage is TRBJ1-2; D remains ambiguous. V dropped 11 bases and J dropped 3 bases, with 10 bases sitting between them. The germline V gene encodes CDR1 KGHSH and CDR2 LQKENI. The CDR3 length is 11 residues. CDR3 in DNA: TGTGCCCAGTCCGGGTACTATGGCTACACCTTC. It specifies CAQSGYYGYTF.

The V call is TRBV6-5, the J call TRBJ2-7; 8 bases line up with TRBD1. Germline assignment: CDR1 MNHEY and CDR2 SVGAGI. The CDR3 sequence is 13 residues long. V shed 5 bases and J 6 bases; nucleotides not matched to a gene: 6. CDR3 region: CASSTQGDLEQYF. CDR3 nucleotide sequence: TGTGCCAGCAGTACACAGGGGGACCTCGAGCAGTACTTC.

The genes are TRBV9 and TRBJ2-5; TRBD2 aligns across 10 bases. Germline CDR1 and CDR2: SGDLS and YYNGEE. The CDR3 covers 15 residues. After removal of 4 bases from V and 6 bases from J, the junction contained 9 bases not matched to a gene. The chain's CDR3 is CASSRAGGLGKTQYF. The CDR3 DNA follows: TGTGCCAGCAGCCGAGCGGGGGGGCTTGGGAAGACCCAGTACTTC.

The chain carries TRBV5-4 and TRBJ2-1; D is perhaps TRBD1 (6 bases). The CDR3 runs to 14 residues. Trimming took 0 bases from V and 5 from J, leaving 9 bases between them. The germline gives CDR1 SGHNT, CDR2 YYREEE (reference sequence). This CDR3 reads CASSLVDSHNEQFF. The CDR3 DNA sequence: TGTGCCAGCAGCTTGGTGGACAGTCACAATGAGCAGTTCTTC.

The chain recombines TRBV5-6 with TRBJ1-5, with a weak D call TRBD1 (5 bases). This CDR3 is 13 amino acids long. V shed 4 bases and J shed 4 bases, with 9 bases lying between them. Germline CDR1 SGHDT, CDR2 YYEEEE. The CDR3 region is CASSGRGNQPQHF. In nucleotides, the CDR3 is TGTGCCAGCAGCGGACGGGGGAATCAGCCCCAGCATTTT.